A single sample gave rise to the 21 T cell receptor beta chains below, sequenced in a study of shared T cell receptors in the human thymus. Sequencing was performed with immunoSEQ multiplex PCR; in TCRdb, only in-frame clones are kept and a portion is missing. The repertoire includes hundreds of thousands of clones, 70% to 90% of them detected once, and 0.0094% sits in the top ten. These data also formed part of another study, on human thymus T cells.

The specimen was thymocytes. These receptor sequences come from a boy less than two years old with a congenital heart defect.

The CDR3 loop is CASSLVGGTGLLYTF. The CDR3 DNA reads TGCGCCAGCAGCTTGGTGGGAGGGACAGGTCTCCTCTACACCTTC. The J gene is TRBJ1-2, the V gene TRBV5-1, with 8 bases that match TRBD1. This CDR3 comprises 15 residues. The ends lost 0 bases at V and 10 bases at J; junction bases unmatched: 11. The germline V gene has CDR1 SGHRS and CDR2 YFSETQ.

This clone was seen just once. The chain links TRBV5-4 to TRBJ2-6, with a tentative D call TRBD2 (5 bases). The germline V gene has CDR1 SGHNT and CDR2 YYREEE (reference sequence). This CDR3 contains 16 residues. V lost 3 bases and J lost 1, with 11 bases in between. CDR3 bases: TGTGCCAGCAGCTCCCTCGAGGGATCTGGGGCCAACGTCCTGACTTTC. Translated, it gives CASSSLEGSGANVLTF.

The V and J genes are TRBV5-1 and TRBJ2-3; 10 nucleotides align to TRBD1. Germline V gene data show CDR1 as SGHRS and CDR2 as YFSETQ. The length of the CDR3 is 16 residues. Trimming removed 4 bases from V and 3 bases from J; junction bases left unmatched: 8. The CDR3 DNA is TGCGCCAGCAGCAGCCGGGGGGGACAGGGGACAGATACGCAGTATTTT. Translation gives CASSSRGGQGTDTQYF. Drawing the rest from reference TRBV5-1 and TRBJ2-3, the complete variable domain is KAGVTQTPRYLIKTRGQQVTLSCSPISGHRSVSWYQQTPGQGLQFLFEYFSETQRNKGNFPGRFSGRQFSNSRSEMNVSTLELGDSALYLCASSSRGGQGTDTQYFGPGTRLTVL.

V and J are TRBV11-2 and TRBJ1-2; TRBD1 matches at 9 bases. CDR1 is SGHAT and CDR2 is FQNNGV in the germline V gene. CDR3 length: 17 amino acids. Trimming took 1 base from V and 8 from J; bases not matched to a gene: 14. Written as DNA, the CDR3 is TGTGCCAGCAGCTTAGTAGGCGGTCAAGGGACAGGGCGCGGCTACACCTTC. Its translation is CASSLVGGQGTGRGYTF.

The chain links TRBV28 to TRBJ2-3, with TRBD2 as a possible D gene (5 bases). Germline V gene sequence: CDR1 MDHEN, CDR2 SYDVKM. The CDR3 has 14 amino acids. V was trimmed by 10 bases and J by 0 bases, leaving 14 bases between them. Here the CDR3 reads CATTERRSTDTQYF. In DNA, the CDR3 is TGTGCCACCACGGAGCGGAGGAGCACAGATACGCAGTATTTT.

The rearrangement links TRBV5-8 to TRBJ2-1; tentatively, D is TRBD2 (5 bases). Trimming left V 0 bases short and J 9 bases short, with 13 bases between. The CDR3 consists of 14 residues. Looked up from germline, CDR1 is SGHTS and CDR2 is YDEGEE. CDR3 bases: TGTGCCAGCAGCTTGGCGGTTGCGGGCGGTGAGCAGTTCTTC. Amino acid sequence: CASSLAVAGGEQFF. Full variable domain (remainder filled in from reference TRBV5-8 and TRBJ2-1): EAGVTQSPTHLIKTRGQQATLRCSPISGHTSVYWYQQALGLGLQFLLWYDEGEERNRGNFPPRFSGRQFPNYSSELNVNALELEDSALYLCASSLAVAGGEQFFGPGTRLTVL.

This rearrangement joins TRBV4-3 to TRBJ1-5, with D hard to call. Germline CDR1 reads LGHNA; CDR2 reads YSLEER. Deletions cut 4 bases from V and 1 base from J, with 8 bases between. This CDR3 contains 14 residues. This CDR3 is CASSPGKSNQPQHF. The CDR3, as DNA: TGCGCCAGCAGCCCGGGAAAGAGCAATCAGCCCCAGCATTTT.

The chain employs TRBV6-5 and TRBJ1-5, with TRBD1 matching over 8 bases. CDR3 length: 14 residues. Losses at the gene ends were 6 bases for V and 4 bases for J; bases not matched to a gene: 5. The V gene's germline CDR1 is MNHEY and CDR2 SVGAGI. The CDR3 DNA sequence: TGTGCCAGCAGGCCAACAGGGGGGAATCAGCCCCAGCATTTT. Its protein is CASRPTGGNQPQHF.

The rearrangement links TRBV11-2 to TRBJ2-7, with unresolved D. The V gene lost 2 bases and the J gene lost 4 bases, with 6 bases spanning the gap. The CDR3 runs 12 residues. Per the germline V gene, CDR1 is SGHAT and CDR2 is FQNNGV. Here the CDR3 DNA reads TGTGCCAGCAGCTTACCCGAGTACGAGCAGTACTTC. Translated, it gives CASSLPEYEQYF.

CDR3 coding DNA: TGTGCCAGCAGCTTAGGCCGGGGGGCAGGACAGCCCCAGCATTTT. Encoded protein: CASSLGRGAGQPQHF. The V gene is TRBV13, the J gene TRBJ1-5, with a possible D match to TRBD1 (6 bases). The germline gives CDR1 PRHDT, CDR2 FYEKMQ (reference sequence). The CDR3 is 15 amino acids. The ends were cut back, 0 bases at V and 7 bases at J, with 13 bases in the middle.

J is TRBJ2-5 and V is TRBV29-1; 7 nucleotides match TRBD1. J gave up 5 bases and V 3 bases, and 9 bases lay outside the gene matches. This CDR3 has 14 amino acids. CDR1 is SQVTM, CDR2 ANQGSEA, per germline. This chain's CDR3 is CSVECQPRGETQYF. The DNA of the CDR3 is TGCAGCGTTGAGTGTCAGCCCAGGGGGGAGACCCAGTACTTC.

CDR3 in amino acids: CASRGSSGREVGNEQFF. The DNA for the CDR3 is TGTGCCAGCAGGGGAAGTAGCGGGAGGGAGGTAGGGAATGAGCAGTTCTTC. The chain couples TRBV27 to TRBJ2-1, with TRBD2 matching over 11 bases. Germline trimming cut 6 bases from V and 7 bases from J; bases unmatched to any gene: 14. Germline V gene sequence: CDR1 MNHEY, CDR2 SMNVEV (reference sequence). The CDR3 has 17 amino acids.

The chain couples TRBV6-5 to TRBJ1-4; D gene unclear. Germline assignment: CDR1 MNHEY and CDR2 SVGAGI. V lost 6 bases and J lost 2, with 13 bases in between. The CDR3 has 15 residues. Here the CDR3 reads CASSPYPGTNEKLFF. The CDR3 DNA reads TGTGCCAGCAGCCCATACCCCGGTACTAATGAAAAACTGTTTTTT.

The rearrangement uses TRBV7-8 and TRBJ1-5; D is ambiguous. With 4 bases removed from V and 7 bases from J, the gap between germline ends came to 17 bases. CDR3 length equals 15 residues. Germline loops: CDR1 SGHVS, CDR2 FQNEAQ. CDR3 loop: CASSSERNAWQPQHF. DNA for the CDR3: TGTGCCAGCAGCTCCGAGCGGAACGCGTGGCAGCCCCAGCATTTT.

This chain uses TRBV7-9 with TRBJ2-4, with 7 positions matching TRBD1. The CDR3 spans 13 residues. V lost 5 bases and J lost 8; bases outside the gene matches: 6. CDR1 is SEHNR, CDR2 FQNEAQ, per germline (reference sequence). This CDR3 is CASSARQGDIQYF. The CDR3 region has the DNA TGTGCCAGCAGCGCCCGACAGGGCGACATTCAGTACTTC.

This rearrangement joins TRBV7-2 to TRBJ2-1; 11 bases are a match to TRBD2. Germline V lookup: CDR1 SGHTA, CDR2 FQGNSA. After removal of 5 bases from V and 8 bases from J, the junction contained 11 bases not matched to a gene. The CDR3 has 16 amino acids. CDR3 protein: CASSPPTSGSRYEQFF. DNA of the CDR3: TGTGCCAGCAGCCCACCTACTAGCGGGAGTAGGTATGAGCAGTTCTTC.

The rearrangement joins TRBV27 to TRBJ1-1; TRBD1 might be the D (5 bases). Germline CDR1 MNHEY, CDR2 SMNVEV (reference sequence). V was trimmed by 6 bases and J by 4 bases, leaving 24 bases between them. CDR3 size: 17 residues. This chain's CDR3 is CASSPAGVPPSGTEAFF. CDR3 coding DNA: TGTGCCAGCAGCCCCGCGGGGGTCCCTCCCAGTGGCACTGAAGCTTTCTTT.

The chain is built from TRBV18 and TRBJ2-5; TRBD2 matches at 7 bases. Trimming cost V 6 bases and J 5 bases; bases outside gene matches: 6. The CDR3 sequence is 13 residues long. Germline V gene data show CDR1 as KGHSH and CDR2 as LQKENI. The CDR3 is CASSAGRVETQYF. The CDR3 coding sequence is TGTGCCAGCTCCGCGGGGAGGGTGGAGACCCAGTACTTC.

The gene calls are TRBV27 and TRBJ2-5; 7 bases match TRBD1. The length of the CDR3 is 14 residues. J gave up 2 bases and V 0 bases, and 0 bases lay outside the gene matches. Germline assignment: CDR1 MNHEY and CDR2 SMNVEV (reference sequence). Here the CDR3 reads CASSLSGQQETQYF. In DNA, the CDR3 is TGTGCCAGCAGTTTATCGGGACAGCAAGAGACCCAGTACTTC.

The chain carries TRBV6-6 and TRBJ1-1, with 9 bases aligning to TRBD1. The CDR3 is 16 residues long. The germline gives CDR1 MNHNY, CDR2 SVGAGI (reference sequence). The ends lost 7 bases at V and 3 bases at J; junction bases unmatched: 12. The CDR3 reads CASTLPGQGEDTEAFF. The CDR3 DNA sequence: TGTGCCAGCACCCTCCCGGGACAGGGTGAGGACACTGAAGCTTTCTTT.

The J gene is TRBJ2-2, the V gene TRBV7-2, with D possibly being TRBD2 (5 bases). V shed 5 bases and J shed 7 bases, with 11 bases lying between them. From germline, CDR1 is SGHTA and CDR2 FQGNSA. CDR3 length: 13 residues. The chain's CDR3 is CASSHLAYGELFF. For the CDR3, the DNA is TGTGCCAGCAGCCATCTAGCTTACGGGGAGCTGTTTTTT. The variable domain in full, with the rest retrieved from reference TRBV7-2 and TRBJ2-2, is GAGVSQSPSNKVTEKGKDVELRCDPISGHTALYWYRQSLGQGLEFLIYFQGNSAPDKSGLPSDRFSAERTGGSVSTLTIQRTQQEDSAVYLCASSHLAYGELFFGEGSRLTVL.